These 3 T cell receptor beta chains were sequenced from one sample in a study of cytomegalovirus exposure and HLA in healthy donors. Researchers ran the PCR with 60 Vbeta and 13 Jbeta primers. The data were produced by immunoSEQ multiplex PCR, yet TCRdb's version contains in-frame clones alone and is incomplete. The sample lists about 37,000 clones, 74% occurring once. Sequencing input: PBMCs. These receptors came from a man aged 30 to 39 in good health and CMV-seronegative.

V and J are TRBV6-1 and TRBJ1-4; the match to TRBD1 covers 8 bases. The trim removed 4 bases at V and 3 bases at J, leaving 7 bases unmatched. The germline V gene encodes CDR1 MNHNS and CDR2 SASEGT. This CDR3 contains 16 residues. CDR3 in amino acids: CASSGRQGFSNEKLFF. CDR3 sequence (DNA): TGTGCCAGCAGTGGACGACAGGGGTTTTCTAATGAAAAACTGTTTTTT.

This chain joins TRBV6-5 and TRBJ1-6, with 8 nucleotides matching TRBD1. The germline CDR1 and CDR2 sequences are MNHEY and SVGAGI. Unmatched junction bases numbered 9, after V lost 7 bases and J lost 7 bases. The CDR3 runs to 15 residues. The CDR3 protein is CASNSGRQGNSPLHF. Written as DNA, the CDR3 is TGTGCCAGCAACTCCGGGAGACAGGGGAATTCACCCCTCCACTTT.

This chain uses TRBV6-1 with TRBJ1-5; possible D gene TRBD1, 6 bases. This CDR3 is built from 15 residues. Deletions cut 3 bases from V and 0 bases from J, with 9 bases between. Germline V gene sequence: CDR1 MNHNS, CDR2 SASEGT. The CDR3 region has the DNA TGTGCCAGCAGTGAGGACAGATATAGCAATCAGCCCCAGCATTTT. This translates into CASSEDRYSNQPQHF.